This T cell receptor (beta chain) was recovered during a study of beta chain features in type 1 diabetes. Looking at the study overall: No age, gender or cell yield differences were seen between patients and healthy donors. Points from the study as a whole: Healthy donors had naive, central memory and Treg TCRB repertoires that appeared less similar than those seen among patients. TCRB CDR3s from Type 1 diabetes patients were moderately but significantly shorter in all four CD4+ subsets. Patients with type 1 diabetes showed fewer VDJ junction insertions and more deletions.

Since all of the isolated RNA was reverse transcribed, expressed TCRB transcripts were what got sequenced. The repertoire was sequenced with immunoSEQ multiplex PCR; TCRdb's copy has only in-frame clones and lacks some. The table lists under 400,000 clones, over 9.5% of them singletons. CDR1 and CDR2 (germline): LNHDA, SQIVND (reference sequence). The CDR3 sequence is 14 residues long. V was cut by 1 base and J by 0 bases, with 6 bases left in between. Staining for CD45RO/CCR7/CD25/CD127/CD95/CD27 allowed sorting of CD4+ naive, central memory, regulatory and stem cell-like memory cells. The sample holds a few counts of this clone. Its specificity is unknown.

This sequence originates from a woman under 30 with type 1 diabetes. The material sequenced was naive CD4+ T cells from blood. The chain recombines TRBV19 with TRBJ1-1; TRBD1 might be the D (5 bases). In nucleotides, the CDR3 is TGTGCCAGTAGTATAGGGGGCCTGAACACTGAAGCTTTCTTT. Translation gives CASSIGGLNTEAFF.